This T cell receptor (beta chain) was captured in a study of identical twins. Study-level points and caveats: There is a chance that invariant MAIT and iNKT cells partially muddied zero-insertion analyses. Model-predicted out-of-frame TCR alpha sharing fell below observed values in monozygotic twins.

It was template switching that added a universal primer site, and there were unique molecular identifiers on the cDNA. In TCRdb, the 5' RACE reads were re-called with MiXCR into one record per CDR3 protein. Of hundreds of thousands of distinct CDR3 sequences in the sample, 12% are singletons; the top ten hold around 1.6%. Points on this clonotype: Its antigen is unknown.

Trimming stripped 5 bases from V and 2 bases from J, with 10 bases between. The CDR3 has 13 residues. The germline V gene has CDR1 MDHEN and CDR2 SYDVKM. All of the donors were Caucasians in good health. These records were also assigned to another study, of yellow fever vaccine responses in identical twins.

The sequence came from a woman younger than 35 in good health. The sequencing sample was made of PBMCs. The chain joins TRBV28 to TRBJ2-7, with D maybe TRBD2 (6 bases). The CDR3 coding sequence is TGTGCCAGCAGTACGGGAGCAACCTACGAGCAGTACTTC. Its protein is CASSTGATYEQYF.